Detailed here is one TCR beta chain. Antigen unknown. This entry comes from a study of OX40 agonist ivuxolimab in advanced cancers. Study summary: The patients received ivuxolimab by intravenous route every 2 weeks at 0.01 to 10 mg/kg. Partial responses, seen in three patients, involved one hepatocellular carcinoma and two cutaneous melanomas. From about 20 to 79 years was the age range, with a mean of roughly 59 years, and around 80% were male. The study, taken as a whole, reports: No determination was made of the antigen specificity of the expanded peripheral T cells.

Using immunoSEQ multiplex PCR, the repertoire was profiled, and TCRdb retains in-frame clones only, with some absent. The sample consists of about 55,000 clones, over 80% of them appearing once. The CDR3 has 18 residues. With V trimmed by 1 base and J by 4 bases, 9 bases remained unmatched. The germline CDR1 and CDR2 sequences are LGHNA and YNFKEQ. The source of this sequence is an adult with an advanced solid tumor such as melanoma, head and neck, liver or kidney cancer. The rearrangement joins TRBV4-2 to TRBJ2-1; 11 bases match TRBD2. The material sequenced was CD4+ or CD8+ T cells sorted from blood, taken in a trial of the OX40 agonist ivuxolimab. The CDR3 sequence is CASSQAGVAGGLYNEQFF. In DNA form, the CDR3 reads TGTGCCAGCAGCCAAGCTGGGGTAGCGGGGGGGCTTTACAATGAGCAGTTCTTC.